Here is one T cell receptor beta chain with its context. This entry comes from a study of follicular helper T cells after annual influenza vaccination. About the research overall: Sampling occurred days 0, 7 and 28 after each influenza vaccination.

The time point is: 2014-2015 season, 7 days after vaccination. Libraries were prepared by immunoSEQ multiplex PCR; TCRdb keeps only in-frame clonotypes and omits some of them. The table lists some 9,800 clones, 80% to 90% of them singletons, with around 0.31% in the top ten. The sequences come from CXCR5- memory CD4+ T cells sorted from blood, collected 7 days after influenza vaccination. The clonotype was recovered from an adult who received the influenza vaccine.

The CDR3 region is CASKEYNSPLHF. The CDR3 DNA sequence: TGTGCCAGCAAGGAGTATAATTCACCCCTCCACTTT. The gene calls are TRBV6-1 and TRBJ1-6; D ambiguous. This CDR3 is 12 amino acids long. CDR1 and CDR2 (germline): MNHNS, SASEGT. V lost 7 bases to trimming and J lost 4 bases, with 5 bases between them.